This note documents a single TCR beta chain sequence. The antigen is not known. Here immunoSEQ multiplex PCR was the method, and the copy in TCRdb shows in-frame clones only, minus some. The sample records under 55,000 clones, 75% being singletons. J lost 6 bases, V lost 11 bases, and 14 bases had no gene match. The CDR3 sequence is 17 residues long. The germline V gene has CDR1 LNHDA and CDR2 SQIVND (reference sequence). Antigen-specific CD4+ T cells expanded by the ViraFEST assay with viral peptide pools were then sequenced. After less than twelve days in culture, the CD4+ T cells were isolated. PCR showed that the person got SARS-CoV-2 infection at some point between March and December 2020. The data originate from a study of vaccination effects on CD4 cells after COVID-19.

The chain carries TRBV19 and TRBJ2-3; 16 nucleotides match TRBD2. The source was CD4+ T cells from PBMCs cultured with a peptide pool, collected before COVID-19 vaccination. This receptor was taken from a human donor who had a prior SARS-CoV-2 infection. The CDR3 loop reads CASQSTGLAGGRDTQYF. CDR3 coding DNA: TGTGCCTCCCAGAGTACGGGACTAGCGGGGGGGCGGGATACGCAGTATTTT.